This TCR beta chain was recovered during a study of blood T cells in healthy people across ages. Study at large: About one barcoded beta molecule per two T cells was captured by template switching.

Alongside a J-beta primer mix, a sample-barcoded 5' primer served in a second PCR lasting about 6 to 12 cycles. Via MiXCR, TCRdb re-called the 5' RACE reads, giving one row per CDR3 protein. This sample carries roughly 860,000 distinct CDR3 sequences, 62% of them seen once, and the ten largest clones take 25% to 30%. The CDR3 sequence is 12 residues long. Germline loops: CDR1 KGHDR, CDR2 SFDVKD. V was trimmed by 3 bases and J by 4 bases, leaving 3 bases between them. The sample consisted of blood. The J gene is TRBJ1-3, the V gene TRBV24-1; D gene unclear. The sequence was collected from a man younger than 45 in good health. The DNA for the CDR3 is TGTGCCACCAGTGATCTGGGAAACACCATATATTTT. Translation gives CATSDLGNTIYF.